The rows below give T cell receptor beta chains drawn from one sample of a study of blood T cell repertoires in COVID-19. Generated by immunoSEQ multiplex PCR, the TCRdb table keeps only in-frame clones and is missing some. The sample gives under 300,000 clones, more than 80% of which show up once; 3% to 4% is in the top ten. Sequencing was done on a sample of peripheral blood. All receptors derive from a middle-aged woman with acute or convalescent COVID-19. Both conserved end residues are part of each CDR3. The D gene is left open where the match is weak.

D gene	J gene	V gene	CDR3 DNA	CDR3 protein
NA	TRBJ1-1	TRBV11-2	TGTGCCAGCAGTTTGACGGGGGGCGCTTGGACGAACACTGAAGCTTTCTTT	CASSLTGGAWTNTEAFF
NA	TRBJ1-1	TRBV12-3/TRBV12-4	TGTGCCAGCAGTAGACAGCAATACACTGAAGCTTTCTTT	CASSRQQYTEAFF
TRBD1	TRBJ2-2	TRBV5-1	TGCGCCAGCAGCCCTGGTAGGGGGCAACCCACCGGGGAGCTGTTTTTT	CASSPGRGQPTGELFF
NA	TRBJ1-2	TRBV6-1	TGTGCCAGCAGTGAAGCCCCAGGGCCTTACTATGGCTACACCTTC	CASSEAPGPYYGYTF
NA	TRBJ1-4	TRBV30	TGTGCCTGGAGTGTGGGCAGGCAAGAAAAACTGTTTTTT	CAWSVGRQEKLFF
NA	TRBJ2-3	TRBV11-2	TGTGCCAGCAGCTTAGGGGGGCCCTCAGATACGCAGTATTTT	CASSLGGPSDTQYF
TRBD2	TRBJ2-3	TRBV7-3	TGTGCCAGCAGCTTTGGGACTAGCGGACGCACAGATACGCAGTATTTT	CASSFGTSGRTDTQYF
NA	TRBJ2-2	TRBV3-1/TRBV3-2	TGTGCCAGCAGCCCCGCCGGGACAAACACGAACACCGGGGAGCTGTTTTTT	CASSPAGTNTNTGELFF
NA	TRBJ2-3	TRBV6-5	TGTGCCAGCAGGAGGGGCACAGATACGCAGTATTTT	CASRRGTDTQYF
TRBD1	TRBJ1-2	TRBV6-4	TGTGCCAGCAGTGACGGGACAGGGTCGATTAACTATGGCTACACCTTC	CASSDGTGSINYGYTF